This record concerns one T cell receptor (beta chain) sequence. What antigen it recognizes has not been identified. Base qualities are not recorded, but no much larger clone differs from it by a single base. Interpreted using the paper, the time point label stands for: cells obtained before transplantation from donor or recipient. CD3+CD4+ and CD3+CD8+ populations were FACS-sorted from unstimulated pre-transplant donor and recipient cells taken from spleen or lymph nodes. Library preparation employed the immunoSEQ multiplex PCR assay. For most patients, genomic DNA was isolated with the Qiagen DNeasy Blood and Tissue Kit and sent frozen to Adaptive Biotechnologies for TCR sequencing. For most patients, genomic DNA was subjected to high-throughput TCR-beta CDR3 sequencing by Adaptive Biotechnologies. The study's processing was this. Adaptive's ImmunoSEQ software supplied the TCR sequencing data for under 20 patients, while MiXCR and VDJtools were used to process a few other patients. To correct CD4 versus CD8 sorting errors, any sequence found in both subsets at a frequency ratio below 5:1 was removed. Because the origin of CDR3 nucleotide sequences shared between donor and recipient could not be assigned, those sequences were removed. To count as alloreactive, a clone needed at least 2-fold expansion over unstimulated cells and a minimum CFSE-low frequency of 0.002% (template counts) or 0.001% (read counts). Clones detected in sequenced pre-transplant spleen, lymph node, or MLR CFSE-low populations of the donor or recipient were defined as mappable. Cumulative frequency of alloreactive clones was calculated as a percentage of all sequences weighted by copy number. TCRdb mirrors the immuneACCESS table, restricted to in-frame sequences. Some clones are absent from its copies; in checked studies, under half trace to an unresolved V gene, and the reason for the others is unknown. From that table come the V and J calls and clone size; the DNA was used to work out D and trimming. This sample comprises 90,000 to 150,000 clones, 85% to 95% of them detected only once. The top ten constitute roughly 0.12% of the sample.

The record originates from a study of graft-versus-host responses after intestinal transplantation (dated by TCRdb to the early 2020s). In the study overall: Multivisceral, liver-intestinal, or isolated intestinal transplants were received by the recipients. All recipients received anti-thymocyte globulin induction followed by maintenance tacrolimus and steroids for around three years. Bulk TCR-beta CDR3 sequencing was used to track graft-versus-host and host-versus-graft alloreactive T cell clones in the graft, circulation and bone marrow after intestinal transplantation. To identify alloreactive clones, pre-transplant mixed lymphocyte reaction products were sequenced and compared with unstimulated pre-transplant donor and recipient T cells. The cohort enrolled 20 to 30 intestinal transplant recipients including one retransplant, and a few patients lacking pretransplant specimens were excluded. Donor T cell macrochimerism was defined as a peak of at least 4% donor T cells among recipient peripheral blood mononuclear cells. Rather than going through the commercial service, samples from three later patients were sequenced in-house on an Illumina MiSeq and processed with MiXCR.

Summary of the overall study and its limitations: Patients with donor T cell macrochimerism had high GvH to HvG T cell clonal ratios in their allografts. Early after transplant, peak levels of circulating GvH clones were associated with declines in HvG clones. GvH clones turned up in recipient bone marrow, with some appearing earlier in ileal mucosa or blood, a pattern consistent with an intestinal mucosal origin. Conclusions were limited by the relatively low number and heterogeneity of intestinal transplant patients.

CDR1 LNHNV and CDR2 YYDKDF were looked up in the germline V gene (reference sequence). At the junction V is shortened by 0 bases and J by 9 bases; bases outside the gene matches: 17. The CDR3 runs 17 amino acids, cysteine and phenylalanine included. Only CDR3 DNA is held: 51 bases, read in frame from base 1. Sample: unstimulated CD4+ T cells sorted from spleen or lymph node cells, taken before intestinal transplant. This chain joins TRBV15 to TRBJ2-7, with TRBD2 matching 7 junction bases. The TCR was taken from a human donor who received an intestinal transplant. Read as DNA, the sequence is TGTGCCACCAGCAGAGATGGTATCGGCGGGAGACCCCTCGCGCAGTACTTC. This translates into CATSRDGIGGRPLAQYF.